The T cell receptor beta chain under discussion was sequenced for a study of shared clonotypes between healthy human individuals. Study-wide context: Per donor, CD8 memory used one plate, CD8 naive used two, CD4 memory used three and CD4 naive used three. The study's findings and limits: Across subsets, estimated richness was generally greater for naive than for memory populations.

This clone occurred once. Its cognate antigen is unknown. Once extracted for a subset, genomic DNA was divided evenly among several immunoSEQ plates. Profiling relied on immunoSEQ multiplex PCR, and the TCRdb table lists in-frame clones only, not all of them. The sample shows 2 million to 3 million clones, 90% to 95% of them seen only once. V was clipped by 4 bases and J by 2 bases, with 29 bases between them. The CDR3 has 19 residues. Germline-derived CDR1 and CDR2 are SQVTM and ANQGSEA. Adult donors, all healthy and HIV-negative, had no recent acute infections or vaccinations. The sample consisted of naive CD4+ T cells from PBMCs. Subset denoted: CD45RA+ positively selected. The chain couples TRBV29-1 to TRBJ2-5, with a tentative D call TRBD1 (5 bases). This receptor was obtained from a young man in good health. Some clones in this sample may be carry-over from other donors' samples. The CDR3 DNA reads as TGCAGCGTTGGGGGTCAGGACATATCACCCTTACGGTGGCAAGAGACCCAGTACTTC. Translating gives CSVGGQDISPLRWQETQYF.